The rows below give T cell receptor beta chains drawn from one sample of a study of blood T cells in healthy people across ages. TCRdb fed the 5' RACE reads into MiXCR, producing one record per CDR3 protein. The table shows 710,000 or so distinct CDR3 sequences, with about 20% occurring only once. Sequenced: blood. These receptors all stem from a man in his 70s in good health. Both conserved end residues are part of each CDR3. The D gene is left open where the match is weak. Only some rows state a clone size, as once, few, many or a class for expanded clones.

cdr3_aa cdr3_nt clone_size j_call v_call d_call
CSVAGTAPLNEKLLF TGCAGCGTCGCCGGGACAGCCCCTCTAAATGAAAAACTGCTTTTT few TRBJ1-4 TRBV29-1 TRBD1
CASRSPGGSYEQYF TGTGCCAGCAGGAGCCCTGGAGGGTCCTACGAGCAGTACTTC few TRBJ2-7 TRBV6-1 -
CASSQEILDTEAFF TGCGCCAGCAGCCAAGAAATTCTCGACACTGAAGCTTTCTTT few TRBJ1-1 TRBV4-3 -
CSASEGQGAQPQHF TGCAGTGCTAGCGAGGGACAGGGGGCTCAGCCCCAGCATTTT - TRBJ1-5 TRBV20-1 TRBD1
CSAPRSGNPYNEQFF TGCAGTGCCCCCAGGTCAGGGAACCCCTACAATGAGCAGTTCTTC - TRBJ2-1 TRBV20-1 -
CASSTFDGNTGELFF TGTGCCAGTAGTACCTTCGACGGGAACACCGGGGAGCTGTTTTTT - TRBJ2-2 TRBV19 -
CASSPGLSSNQPQHF TGTGCCAGCAGCCCTGGACTGTCTAGCAATCAGCCCCAGCATTTT few TRBJ1-5 TRBV6-5 -
CASSFQDIGNQPQHF TGTGCCAGCAGTTTTCAGGATATAGGCAATCAGCCCCAGCATTTT few TRBJ1-5 TRBV12-3/TRBV12-4 -
CASSSASVGHNEQFF TGCGCCAGCAGCTCCGCTTCGGTGGGTCACAATGAGCAGTTCTTC - TRBJ2-1 TRBV5-1 -
CASSGREADTEAFF TGTGCCAGCAGTGGCCGGGAGGCGGACACTGAAGCTTTCTTT - TRBJ1-1 TRBV6-1 -
CACSLVTQGTQYF TGTGCCTGCAGCTTAGTGACCCAGGGGACCCAGTACTTC few TRBJ2-5 TRBV11-3 -
CSASPLTRDRGYTF TGCAGTGCTAGCCCCCTGACCCGGGACAGGGGCTACACCTTC many TRBJ1-2 TRBV20-1 TRBD1
CASSVSLQGTQYF TGTGCCAGCAGTGTGAGCCTCCAGGGCACGCAGTATTTT few TRBJ2-3 TRBV6-4 -
CASSSSSRGTSNQPQHF TGTGCCAGCAGCTCCTCTTCTAGGGGCACCAGCAATCAGCCCCAGCATTTT - TRBJ1-5 TRBV7-8 -
CASSLPMGTQETQYF TGTGCCAGCAGCTTACCCATGGGTACACAAGAGACCCAGTACTTC few TRBJ2-5 TRBV11-2 -
CASNEAGDGDTQYF TGTGCCAGCAATGAAGCGGGGGATGGTGATACGCAGTATTTT - TRBJ2-3 TRBV2 TRBD2
CASRKWSGAGYTF TGTGCCAGCAGAAAATGGTCAGGGGCTGGCTACACCTTC - TRBJ1-2 TRBV7-2 -
CSVEDGGRGLTDTQYF TGCAGCGTTGAAGATGGCGGCAGGGGGCTCACAGATACGCAGTATTTT - TRBJ2-3 TRBV29-1 TRBD1
CASASGRGLNRPQHF TGTGCCAGCGCCAGCGGCAGGGGGCTCAATCGGCCCCAGCATTTT - TRBJ1-5 TRBV6-5 TRBD1
CASSLRDEKLFF TGTGCCAGCAGCCTAAGAGATGAAAAACTGTTTTTT few TRBJ1-4 TRBV12-3/TRBV12-4 -
CASSLTRNSNGYTF TGTGCCAGCAGCTTAACTCGGAACTCGAATGGCTACACCTTC few TRBJ1-2 TRBV7-2 -
CASSERTPDLSGYTF TGTGCCAGCAGTGAAAGAACTCCGGATTTGAGTGGCTACACCTTC many TRBJ1-2 TRBV2 -
CASSQAPALDATDTQYF TGCGCCAGCAGCCAAGCTCCTGCTCTCGACGCGACAGATACGCAGTATTTT - TRBJ2-3 TRBV4-1 -
CASSLGGTRETQYF TGTGCCAGCAGCTTAGGGGGGACTCGAGAGACCCAGTACTTC few TRBJ2-5 TRBV7-3 -